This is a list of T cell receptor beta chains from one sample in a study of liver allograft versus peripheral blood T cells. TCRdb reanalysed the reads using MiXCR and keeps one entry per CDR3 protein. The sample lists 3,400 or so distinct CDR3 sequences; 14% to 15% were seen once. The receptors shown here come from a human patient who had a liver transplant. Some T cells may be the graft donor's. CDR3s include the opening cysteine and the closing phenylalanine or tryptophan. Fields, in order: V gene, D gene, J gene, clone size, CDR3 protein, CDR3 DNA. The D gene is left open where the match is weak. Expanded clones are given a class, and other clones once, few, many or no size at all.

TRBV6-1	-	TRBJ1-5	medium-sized	CASSSLGVPGQPQHF	TGTGCCAGCAGTTCCCTCGGGGTTCCAGGTCAGCCCCAGCATTTT
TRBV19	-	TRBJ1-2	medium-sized	CASLTGQAYGYTF	TGTGCCAGTCTTACCGGACAAGCGTATGGCTACACCTTC
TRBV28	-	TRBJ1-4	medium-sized	CASTSGQFVEKLFF	TGTGCCAGCACCAGCGGACAGTTTGTGGAAAAACTGTTTTTT
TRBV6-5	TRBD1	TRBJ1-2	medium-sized	CASSPGQGFYGYTF	TGTGCCAGCAGTCCAGGACAGGGGTTTTATGGCTACACCTTC
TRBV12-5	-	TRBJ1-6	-	CASGLRVIDYNSPLHF	TGTGCTAGTGGTTTGAGGGTTATCGACTATAATTCACCCCTCCACTTT
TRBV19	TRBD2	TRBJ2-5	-	CASQRTSGRARETQYF	TGTGCCAGTCAACGTACGAGCGGGAGGGCCAGGGAGACCCAGTACTTC
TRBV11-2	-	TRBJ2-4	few	CASSLAGVDLGVF	TGTGCCAGCAGCTTAGCCGGTGTAGACCTGGGAGTCTTC
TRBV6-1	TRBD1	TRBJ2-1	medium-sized	CASRRGQGNEQFF	TGTGCCAGCAGAAGGGGACAGGGCAATGAGCAGTTCTTC
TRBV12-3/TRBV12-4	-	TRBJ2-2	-	CASSLMGGLGELFF	TGTGCCAGCAGCCTTATGGGAGGTCTGGGGGAGCTGTTTTTT
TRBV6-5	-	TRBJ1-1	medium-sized	CASRDRTVNTEAFF	TGTGCCAGCAGAGACCGTACAGTGAACACTGAAGCTTTCTTT
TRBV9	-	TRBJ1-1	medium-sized	CASSVVDTGNTEAFF	TGTGCCAGCAGCGTAGTCGACACGGGAAACACTGAAGCTTTCTTT
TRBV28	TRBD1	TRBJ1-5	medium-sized	CALGGGQEGGEPQHF	TGTGCCCTGGGAGGGGGACAGGAAGGAGGGGAGCCCCAGCATTTT
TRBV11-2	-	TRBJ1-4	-	CASSLGGTTNEKLFF	TGTGCCAGCAGCTTAGGGGGGACAACTAATGAAAAACTGTTTTTT
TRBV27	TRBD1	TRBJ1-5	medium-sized	CASSRQGQYSQPQHF	TGTGCCAGCAGTCGACAGGGCCAGTACAGTCAGCCCCAGCATTTT
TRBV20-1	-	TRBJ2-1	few	CSARDVAYNEQFF	TGCAGTGCTAGAGATGTCGCCTACAATGAGCAGTTCTTC
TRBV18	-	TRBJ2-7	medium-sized	CASSLKQNSYEQYF	TGTGCCAGCTCACTAAAACAGAACTCCTACGAGCAGTACTTC
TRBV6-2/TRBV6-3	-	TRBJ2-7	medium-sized	CASSTGGGSYEQYF	TGTGCCAGCAGTACCGGGGGAGGAAGCTACGAGCAGTACTTC
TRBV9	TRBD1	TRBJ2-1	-	CASSPRQGSYNEQFF	TGTGCCAGCAGCCCCCGACAGGGCAGCTACAATGAGCAGTTCTTC
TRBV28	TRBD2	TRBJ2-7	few	CASSSASGRLSPYEQYF	TGTGCCAGCAGTTCCGCTAGCGGGAGGCTCTCCCCTTACGAGCAGTACTTC
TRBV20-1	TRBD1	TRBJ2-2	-	CSAPRQGGDTGELFF	TGCAGTGCTCCCCGACAGGGGGGGGACACCGGGGAGCTGTTTTTT
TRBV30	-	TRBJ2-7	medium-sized	CAWSVSIYYEQYF	TGTGCCTGGAGTGTATCTATTTACTACGAGCAGTACTTC
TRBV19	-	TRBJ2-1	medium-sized	CASNPGRSYNEQFF	TGTGCCAGTAATCCGGGAAGATCCTACAATGAGCAGTTCTTC
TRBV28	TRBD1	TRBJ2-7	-	CASRPGQGGGEQYF	TGTGCCAGCAGGCCGGGACAGGGGGGTGGGGAGCAGTACTTC
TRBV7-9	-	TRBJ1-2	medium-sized	CASSSGGYTF	TGTGCCAGCAGCTCGGGGGGCTACACCTTC
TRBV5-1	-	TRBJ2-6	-	CASSFGLSGANVLTF	TGCGCCAGCAGCTTTGGATTATCTGGGGCCAACGTCCTGACTTTC
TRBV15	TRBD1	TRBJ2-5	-	CATSRGQQETQYF	TGTGCCACCAGCAGGGGACAGCAAGAGACCCAGTACTTC
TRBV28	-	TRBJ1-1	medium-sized	CASLRTEAFF	TGTGCCAGCTTGAGAACTGAAGCTTTCTTT
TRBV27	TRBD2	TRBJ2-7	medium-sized	CASSLGLAGVAEQYF	TGTGCCAGCAGTTTGGGACTAGCGGGGGTGGCCGAGCAGTACTTC
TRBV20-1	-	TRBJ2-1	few	CSARDGSPGGQFF	TGCAGTGCTAGAGATGGCAGCCCCGGAGGGCAGTTCTTC
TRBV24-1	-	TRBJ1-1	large	CATSDGTRNTEAFF	TGTGCCACCAGTGATGGGACACGTAACACTGAAGCTTTCTTT
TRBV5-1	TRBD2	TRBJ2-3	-	CASSPGLAGATDTQYF	TGCGCCAGCAGCCCTGGACTAGCGGGGGCCACAGATACGCAGTATTTT
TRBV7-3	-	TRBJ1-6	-	CASSIYQNSPLHF	TGTGCCAGCAGTATTTACCAAAATTCACCCCTCCACTTT
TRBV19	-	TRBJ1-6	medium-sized	CASSIVSPPSPLHF	TGTGCCAGTAGTATCGTCAGCCCTCCTTCACCCCTCCACTTT
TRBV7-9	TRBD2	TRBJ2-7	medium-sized	CASSPGTSSSYEQYF	TGTGCCAGCAGCCCTGGGACTAGTTCATCCTACGAGCAGTACTTC
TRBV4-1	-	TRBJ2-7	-	CASSQDEGKAGAYEQYF	TGCGCCAGCAGCCAAGATGAAGGCAAGGCGGGCGCCTACGAGCAGTACTTC